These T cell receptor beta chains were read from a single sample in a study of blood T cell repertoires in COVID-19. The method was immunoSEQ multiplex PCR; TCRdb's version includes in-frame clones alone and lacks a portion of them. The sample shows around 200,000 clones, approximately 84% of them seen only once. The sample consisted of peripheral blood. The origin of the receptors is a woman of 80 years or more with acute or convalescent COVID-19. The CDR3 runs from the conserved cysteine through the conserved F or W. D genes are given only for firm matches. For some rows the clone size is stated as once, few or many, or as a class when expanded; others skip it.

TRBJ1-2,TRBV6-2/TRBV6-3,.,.,TGTGCCAGCAGTTACCCCAGGGCCCCCTATGGCTACACCTTC,CASSYPRAPYGYTF
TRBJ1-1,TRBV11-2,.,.,TGTGCCAGCAGCTTAGGTCACAGGGTTGGCACTGAAGCTTTCTTT,CASSLGHRVGTEAFF
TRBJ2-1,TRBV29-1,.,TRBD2,TGCAGCGTTGGGGGGACTAGCGGACACCCCCAGTTCTTC,CSVGGTSGHPQFF
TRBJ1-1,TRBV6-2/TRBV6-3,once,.,TGTGCCAGCAGTTCCCGCCAGGGGCAGGGCACTGAAGCTTTCTTT,CASSSRQGQGTEAFF
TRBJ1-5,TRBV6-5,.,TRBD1,TGTGCCAGCAGTTCCGACAGGGGTAGTCAGCCCCAGCATTTT,CASSSDRGSQPQHF
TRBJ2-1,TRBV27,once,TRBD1,TGTGCCAGCAGTACCCGGGACAGCCAACCCTACAATGAGCAGTTCTTC,CASSTRDSQPYNEQFF
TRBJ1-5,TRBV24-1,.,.,TGTGCCACCAGTGTGGGGGGTGGGGGCAATCAGCCCCAGCATTTT,CATSVGGGGNQPQHF
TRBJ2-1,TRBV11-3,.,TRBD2,TGTGCCAGCAGCCTTACTAGCGGGCCCGAGAATGAGCAGTTCTTC,CASSLTSGPENEQFF
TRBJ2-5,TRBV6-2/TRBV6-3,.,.,TGTGCCAGCAGTTACGTAGGGGATTCTGAGACCCAGTACTTC,CASSYVGDSETQYF
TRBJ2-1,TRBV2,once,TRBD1,TGTGCCAGCAGTGGTCTACAGGGGAAAAATGAGCAGTTCTTC,CASSGLQGKNEQFF
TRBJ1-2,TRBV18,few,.,TGTGCCAGCTCACCACCAGGGAGGAGTGGCTACACCTTC,CASSPPGRSGYTF
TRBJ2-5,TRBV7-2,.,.,TGTGCCAGCAGCCCCGCGGTGGGGAGAGAGACCCAGTACTTC,CASSPAVGRETQYF
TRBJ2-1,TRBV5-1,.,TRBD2,TGCGCCAGCAGCCCACTCCCGGCTAGCGGATACAATGAGCAGTTCTTC,CASSPLPASGYNEQFF
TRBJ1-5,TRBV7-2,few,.,TGTGCCAGCAGCTTAGAGGGGGATCAGCCCCAGCATTTT,CASSLEGDQPQHF
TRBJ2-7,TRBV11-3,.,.,TGTGCCAGCAGCTTAGATCGCGGGGAGCAGTACTTC,CASSLDRGEQYF
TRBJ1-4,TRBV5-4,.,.,TGTGCCAGCAGCTGGTTTGGTGAACAAGCAACTAATGAAAAACTGTTTTTT,CASSWFGEQATNEKLFF
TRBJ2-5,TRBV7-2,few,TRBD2,TGTGCCAGCAGCTTAGAGGGTCCCCCCGGGACTAGCCTGTTAAAGACCCAGTACTTC,CASSLEGPPGTSLLKTQYF
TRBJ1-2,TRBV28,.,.,TGTGCCAGCAGTTCGTCAGGGCGTAGCGGCTACACCTTC,CASSSSGRSGYTF
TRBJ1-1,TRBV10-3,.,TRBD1,TGTGCCATCGGACAGGGGGAGAACACTGAAGCTTTCTTT,CAIGQGENTEAFF
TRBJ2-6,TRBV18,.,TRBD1,TGTGCCAGCTCACCTGTTATAGGACAGGGGGGCGCTGGGGCCAACGTCCTGACTTTC,CASSPVIGQGGAGANVLTF
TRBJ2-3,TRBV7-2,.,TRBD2,TGTGCCAGCAGCTCGGGGCTAGCGGGAGGGCCAGCAGATACGCAGTATTTT,CASSSGLAGGPADTQYF
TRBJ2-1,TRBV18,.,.,TGTGCCAGCTCACCATCGATCGGGGTAGCCTACAATGAGCAGTTCTTC,CASSPSIGVAYNEQFF